This T cell receptor (beta chain) derives from a study of T-cell memory formation after mild COVID-19. MiXCR, applied by TCRdb to the 5' RACE reads, yields one record per CDR3 protein. The repertoire consists of 380,000 or so distinct CDR3 sequences, with 14% occurring once and the leading ten covering roughly 22%. Germline values: CDR1 SGHRS, CDR2 YFSETQ. This CDR3 contains 16 residues. Trimming took 2 bases from V and 4 from J, leaving 18 bases between them. This clonotype was counted between two and nine times. V is TRBV5-1 and J is TRBJ2-5; D possibly corresponds to TRBD2 (5 bases). Input material: PBMCs or a T cell subset sorted from them (not recorded which). The TCR sequence derives from a man aged 18-30 years who had mild COVID-19 (a few samples of this study predate the infection). Cell type and time point are not known. The CDR3 DNA sequence: TGCGCCAGCAGCTTTCAGCCCCGGGATGGTGGAGAGACCCAGTACTTC. Its protein is CASSFQPRDGGETQYF.